The 32 T cell receptor beta chains given below trace back to one sample, sequenced in a study of T cell responses to AZD1222 COVID-19 vaccine. The table came from immunoSEQ multiplex PCR; TCRdb's copy has only in-frame clones and leaves some out. The table has approximately 110,000 clones, roughly 90% seen once; the top ten hold 4% to 4.5%. The sequencing used peripheral blood, collected on day 0 of AZD1222 vaccination. These receptor sequences come from an adult in good health.

The chain couples TRBV3-1 (or the pseudogene TRBV3-2) to TRBJ1-5; the D is unclear. Germline loops: CDR1 LGHDT, CDR2 YNNKEL (reference sequence). CDR3 length equals 14 residues. Deletions cut 1 base from V and 6 bases from J, with 10 bases between. The CDR3 loop is CASSQGENGQPQHF. The CDR3 DNA reads as TGTGCCAGCAGCCAAGGAGAGAACGGTCAGCCCCAGCATTTT.

The genes are TRBV25-1 and TRBJ1-4, with D perhaps matching TRBD1 (5 bases). V was clipped by 6 bases and J by 1 base, with 12 bases between them. Germline-derived CDR1 and CDR2 are MGHDK and SYGVNS. The CDR3 is 15 residues long. DNA for the CDR3: TGTGCCAGCAGGGGGGTTGGGGGAACTAATGAAAAACTGTTTTTT. Translation gives CASRGVGGTNEKLFF.

The rearrangement links TRBV3-1 (or the pseudogene TRBV3-2) to TRBJ2-3, with TRBD1 matching over 10 bases. The CDR3 is 17 amino acids. Germline values: CDR1 LGHDT, CDR2 YNNKEL (reference sequence). V trimming: 3 bases; J trimming: 8 bases; junction bases outside the gene matches: 14. The CDR3 here is CASSHDPGTGDLGTQYF. As DNA, the CDR3 is TGTGCCAGCAGCCATGATCCCGGGACAGGGGACCTGGGTACGCAGTATTTT.

This clone has just one count. The chain combines TRBV24-1 with TRBJ2-1, with 9 positions matching TRBD2. The trim removed 1 base at V and 6 bases at J, leaving 6 bases unmatched. There are 16 residues in the CDR3. From germline, CDR1 is KGHDR and CDR2 SFDVKD. CDR3 sequence: CATSDFGRGGPNEQFF. CDR3 DNA sequence: TGTGCCACCAGTGATTTCGGGCGGGGGGGCCCCAATGAGCAGTTCTTC.

The chain recombines TRBV5-4 with TRBJ2-5, with 7 bases lining up with TRBD2. The CDR3 is 15 residues long. Unmatched junction bases numbered 4, after V lost 2 bases and J lost 0 bases. Germline-derived CDR1 and CDR2 are SGHNT and YYREEE (reference sequence). The CDR3 nucleotides read TGTGCCAGCAGCTTTAACAGCGGGAACCAAGAGACCCAGTACTTC. This translates into CASSFNSGNQETQYF.

This sequence joins TRBV19 and TRBJ1-6; possible D gene TRBD1, 5 bases. Trimming removed 1 base at V and 9 bases at J, with 13 bases between. The CDR3 loop spans 15 amino acids. Germline V gene sequence: CDR1 LNHDA, CDR2 SQIVND (reference sequence). The CDR3 region is CASSIGGGVGSPLHF. CDR3 bases: TGTGCCAGTAGTATAGGTGGAGGGGTGGGTTCACCCCTCCACTTT.

The V and J genes are TRBV7-6 and TRBJ2-7; D may correspond to TRBD1 or TRBD2 (5 bases each). Germline-derived CDR1 and CDR2 are SGHVS and FNYEAQ. The CDR3 covers 16 residues. With 5 bases removed from V and 2 bases from J, the gap between germline ends came to 19 bases. The CDR3 spells CASSHARGRFAYEQYF. Here the CDR3 DNA reads TGTGCCAGCAGCCATGCCCGGGGACGGTTCGCCTACGAGCAGTACTTC.

The CDR3 loop reads CASSLSLGQTSTDTQYF. The CDR3 DNA reads TGTGCCAGCAGTTTATCCCTTGGACAGACTAGCACAGATACGCAGTATTTT. The gene calls are TRBV28 and TRBJ2-3; D perhaps matches TRBD1 (6 bases). The V end was cut by 1 base, the J end by 0 bases, with 14 bases between. Looked up from germline, CDR1 is MDHEN and CDR2 is SYDVKM. This CDR3 region has 17 residues.

The chain carries TRBV14 and TRBJ1-1, with unresolved D. The CDR3 runs to 12 residues. Germline V gene data show CDR1 as SGHDN and CDR2 as FVKESK. V lost 4 bases and J lost 5, with 8 bases in between. The CDR3 sequence is CASSPWDTEAFF. CDR3 nucleotides: TGTGCCAGCAGCCCGTGGGATACTGAAGCTTTCTTT.

V and J are TRBV6-6 and TRBJ2-5; D is tentatively TRBD1 or TRBD2 (6 bases each). Germline assignment: CDR1 MNHNY and CDR2 SVGAGI (reference sequence). The CDR3 is 15 residues long. Trimming cost V 5 bases and J 5 bases, with 18 bases left between them. In DNA, the CDR3 is TGTGCCAGCAGTAACCAACAGGGACTGGGGGAGACCCAGTACTTC. Encoded protein: CASSNQQGLGETQYF.

This chain uses TRBV29-1 with TRBJ2-1; 9 bases align to TRBD1. This CDR3 region has 13 residues. Trimming at V came to 5 bases and at J to 4 bases, leaving 3 bases not matched to a gene. Germline CDR1 and CDR2: SQVTM and ANQGSEA. This chain's CDR3 is CSVLGQGYNEQFF. The CDR3 bases are TGCAGCGTTCTGGGACAGGGATACAATGAGCAGTTCTTC.

This clone was observed a single time. The V gene is TRBV11-2, the J gene TRBJ2-7; 13 bases fit TRBD2. The CDR3 length is 15 residues. Trimming cost V 4 bases and J 4 bases; bases outside gene matches: 4. Germline V lookup: CDR1 SGHAT, CDR2 FQNNGV. The CDR3 reads CASSSWTSGSYEQYF. The CDR3 DNA sequence: TGTGCCAGCAGCTCCTGGACTAGCGGGAGTTACGAGCAGTACTTC.

The chain carries TRBV7-3 and TRBJ2-3; 7 nucleotides match TRBD1. CDR1 and CDR2 (germline): SGHTA, FQGTGA. J was trimmed by 2 bases and V by 1 base; bases with no gene match: 3. The CDR3 totals 15 residues. CDR3 region: CASSLSGTDTDTQYF. CDR3 bases: TGTGCCAGCAGCTTAAGTGGGACAGACACAGATACGCAGTATTTT.

The V gene is TRBV2, the J gene TRBJ1-3; D is unresolved. V lost 7 bases and J 3 bases, leaving 13 bases between the germline ends. The germline gives CDR1 SNHLY, CDR2 FYNNEI. The CDR3 covers 14 residues. The CDR3 nucleotides read TGTGCCAGCAAGCTGATCTTGGATGGAAACACCATATATTTT. Translation: CASKLILDGNTIYF.

The rearrangement uses TRBV19 and TRBJ1-1; perhaps TRBD1 as D (5 bases). This CDR3 region has 13 residues. With 3 bases removed from V and 6 bases from J, the gap between germline ends came to 11 bases. CDR1 is LNHDA, CDR2 SQIVND, per germline (reference sequence). The DNA of the CDR3 is TGTGCCAGTAGTATTCTCTGGGGCTCTGAAGCTTTCTTT. Amino acid sequence: CASSILWGSEAFF.

The genes are TRBV6-5 and TRBJ2-1, with TRBD2 matching over 12 bases. The CDR3 runs 16 residues. CDR1 is MNHEY, CDR2 SVGAGI, per germline. The junction had 2 bases not matched to a gene; V was cut back by 0 bases and J by 5 bases. CDR3 protein: CASSYSPSGGDNEQFF. CDR3 sequence (DNA): TGTGCCAGCAGTTACTCGCCTAGCGGGGGGGACAATGAGCAGTTCTTC.

This chain links TRBV19 with TRBJ2-3, with 8 bases that match TRBD1. Germline V gene lookup returns CDR1 LNHDA and CDR2 SQIVND (reference sequence). V lost 2 bases, J lost 5 bases, and 3 bases stayed unmatched. The CDR3 consists of 14 residues. CDR3 protein: CASSIQGAVDTQYF. The CDR3 DNA sequence: TGTGCCAGTAGTATACAGGGGGCAGTAGATACGCAGTATTTT.

V and J are TRBV7-8 and TRBJ1-2; a possible D gene is TRBD1 (5 bases). Trimming cost V 6 bases and J 0 bases, with 17 bases left between them. In germline, CDR1 is SGHVS, CDR2 FQNEAQ. The CDR3 loop spans 16 amino acids. CDR3 loop: CASRARVGQTNYGYTF. The DNA of the CDR3 is TGTGCCAGCAGGGCCAGGGTGGGTCAGACTAACTATGGCTACACCTTC. The whole variable domain, filled in from reference TRBV7-8 and TRBJ1-2, reads GAGVSQSPRYKVAKRGQDVALRCDPISGHVSLFWYQQALGQGPEFLTYFQNEAQLDKSGLPSDRFFAERPEGSVSTLKIQRTQQEDSAVYLCASRARVGQTNYGYTFGSGTRLTVV.

The chain joins TRBV5-1 to TRBJ2-2, with 9 bases aligning to TRBD1. The CDR3 has 14 residues. CDR1 and CDR2 from the germline V gene are SGHRS and YFSETQ. V dropped 7 bases and J dropped 5; count of bases not matched to a gene: 6. The DNA for the CDR3 is TGCGCCAGCGAAACTGGACAGGGGACCGGGGAGCTGTTTTTT. Its protein product is CASETGQGTGELFF.

This clone was recorded only once. This chain links TRBV10-3 with TRBJ2-4, with TRBD2 matching over 7 bases. CDR1 ENHRY and CDR2 SYGVKD come from the germline V gene. Germline trimming cut 3 bases from V and 1 base from J; bases unmatched to any gene: 3. The CDR3 runs to 15 residues. As DNA, the CDR3 is TGTGCCATCAGTGAACGGGGGGAGGCCAAAAACATTCAGTACTTC. Residues: CAISERGEAKNIQYF.

On this clone: One end of the junction fails to match germline, which may point to a read error. The genes are TRBV7-7 and TRBJ1-6, with D perhaps matching TRBD1 (5 bases). CDR1 and CDR2 (germline): SSHAT, FNYEAQ (reference sequence). The CDR3 has 17 amino acids. Written as DNA, the CDR3 is TGTGCTAGCAGCTTAGTCCGACAGAGGGCTGGGAATTCACCCCTCCACTTT. It codes for CASSLVRQRAGNSPLHF.

V usage is TRBV28 and J usage is TRBJ2-2; perhaps TRBD1 as D (6 bases). V dropped 1 base and J dropped 3 bases, with 12 bases sitting between them. The CDR3 is 16 residues long. Germline loops: CDR1 MDHEN, CDR2 SYDVKM. This CDR3 reads CASSLFPGADTGELFF. The CDR3 DNA sequence: TGTGCCAGCAGTTTATTTCCAGGGGCGGACACCGGGGAGCTGTTTTTT.

A few counts support this clone. V gene TRBV28 combines with J gene TRBJ2-5, with 12 positions matching TRBD1. Germline V lookup: CDR1 MDHEN, CDR2 SYDVKM. The CDR3 runs to 15 residues. The V and J ends lost 5 bases and 5 bases, in that order; junction bases with no gene match: 6. The CDR3, as DNA: TGTGCCAGCAGTCCGGGACAGGGGGCGGTGGAGACCCAGTACTTC. Translation: CASSPGQGAVETQYF.

The chain carries TRBV19 and TRBJ1-5; no reliable D call. Germline CDR1 is LNHDA and CDR2 is SQIVND (reference sequence). CDR3 length equals 15 residues. V lost 3 bases, J lost 1 base, and 10 bases lay in between. CDR3 DNA sequence: TGTGCCAGTAGTATTCCGGGTTTGAGCAATCAGCCCCAGCATTTT. Translation: CASSIPGLSNQPQHF.

The rearrangement uses TRBV5-5 and TRBJ2-1; 7 bases align to TRBD1. This CDR3 contains 12 residues. After removal of 5 bases from V and 7 bases from J, the junction contained 3 bases not matched to a gene. Germline CDR1 reads SGHKS; CDR2 reads YYEKEE (reference sequence). The CDR3 coding sequence is TGTGCCAGCAGTATACAGGGGAATGAGCAGTTCTTC. Its translation is CASSIQGNEQFF. Based on the CDR3 plus reference TRBV5-5 and TRBJ2-1, the full variable domain is DAGVTQSPTHLIKTRGQQVTLRCSPISGHKSVSWYQQVLGQGPQFIFQYYEKEERGRGNFPDRFSARQFPNYSSELNVNALLLGDSALYLCASSIQGNEQFFGPGTRLTVL.

A remark on this clone: Relative to the germline gene, one junction end is altered; a read error may explain this. This sequence joins TRBV29-1 and TRBJ2-1; D is perhaps TRBD2 (6 bases). Germline values: CDR1 SQVTM, CDR2 ANQGSEA. This CDR3 region has 14 residues. The CDR3 sequence: CSVEGTLSGYEQFF. The CDR3 nucleotides read TGCAGCGTAGAAGGGACTCTTTCGGGGTATGAGCAGTTCTTC.

The CDR3 DNA sequence: TGTGCCAGCAGTCGCACACGAGACAATGAGCAGTTCTTC. Amino acid sequence: CASSRTRDNEQFF. The rearrangement joins TRBV7-3 to TRBJ2-1; no clear D gene. From germline, CDR1 is SGHTA and CDR2 FQGTGA. There are 13 residues in the CDR3. V was trimmed by 6 bases and J by 5 bases, leaving 11 bases between them.

V gene TRBV2 combines with J gene TRBJ2-5; D is unclear. This CDR3 region has 11 residues. Trimming removed 6 bases at V and 9 bases at J, with 11 bases between. Germline-derived CDR1 and CDR2 are SNHLY and FYNNEI. The CDR3 region is CASSPRVAQYF. The CDR3 DNA sequence: TGTGCCAGCAGCCCTCGGGTGGCCCAGTACTTC.

The rearrangement uses TRBV27 and TRBJ2-6; 7 bases agree with TRBD2. Trimming took 6 bases from V and 2 from J; bases not matched to a gene: 4. Germline CDR1 and CDR2: MNHEY and SMNVEV (reference sequence). The CDR3 spans 15 residues. The CDR3, as DNA: TGTGCCAGCAGCCCGGGGGGTCCTGGGGCCAACGTCCTGACTTTC. It yields the protein CASSPGGPGANVLTF.

V gene TRBV5-6 combines with J gene TRBJ2-5; D gene ambiguous. The V gene's germline CDR1 is SGHDT and CDR2 YYEEEE. The CDR3 length is 16 residues. V was clipped by 1 base and J by 4 bases, with 17 bases between them. In nucleotides, the CDR3 is TGTGCCAGCAGCTTGAAGAAACTGTCTTGGGGAGAGACCCAGTACTTC. Translated: CASSLKKLSWGETQYF.

The genes are TRBV5-1 and TRBJ1-2, with D tentatively TRBD1 (5 bases). Germline V gives CDR1 SGHRS, CDR2 YFSETQ. Trimming removed 0 bases at V and 0 bases at J, with 9 bases between. This CDR3 is built from 15 residues. For the CDR3, the DNA is TGCGCCAGCAGCTTGGGTTTAGGGGCTAACTATGGCTACACCTTC. Residues: CASSLGLGANYGYTF.

The chain is built from TRBV2 and TRBJ2-3, with TRBD2 identical over 10 bases. Germline values: CDR1 SNHLY, CDR2 FYNNEI. The CDR3 sequence is 16 residues long. V shed 4 bases, J shed 0 bases, and the junction held 4 bases outside the gene matches. CDR3 loop: CASSVLAGTSTDTQYF. Here the CDR3 DNA reads TGTGCCAGCAGTGTACTAGCGGGGACCAGCACAGATACGCAGTATTTT.